These 20 T cell receptor beta chains share one sample of origin, sequenced in a study of cytomegalovirus exposure and HLA in healthy donors. PCR amplification relied on 60 Vbeta primers (plus 13 Jbeta primers). Generated by immunoSEQ multiplex PCR, the TCRdb table keeps only in-frame clones and is missing some. In total, the table holds around 53,000 clones. Sequenced: PBMCs. These receptors came from a woman aged 25 to 45 in good health and CMV-seropositive.

V usage is TRBV6-1 and J usage is TRBJ2-1; 7 nucleotides line up with TRBD2. Trimming removed 6 bases from V and 8 bases from J; junction bases left unmatched: 10. The CDR3 spans 14 residues. Germline V gene lookup returns CDR1 MNHNS and CDR2 SASEGT. The CDR3 DNA reads as TGTGCCAGCAGCTTGACGGGGGGAGGCGATGAGCAGTTCTTC. Amino acid sequence: CASSLTGGGDEQFF.

The chain combines TRBV14 with TRBJ2-3; unclear D gene. Germline V gene lookup returns CDR1 SGHDN and CDR2 FVKESK. Between the trimmed V and J ends, which lost 0 bases and 4 bases, there was a span of 14 bases. This CDR3 has 16 amino acids. In DNA, the CDR3 is TGTGCCAGCAGCCAAGACGATCCTTGGCCCCCAGATACGCAGTATTTT. Translating it yields CASSQDDPWPPDTQYF. Based on the CDR3 plus reference TRBV14 and TRBJ2-3, the full variable domain is EAGVTQFPSHSVIEKGQTVTLRCDPISGHDNLYWYRRVMGKEIKFLLHFVKESKQDESGMPNNRFLAERTGGTYSTLKVQPAELEDSGVYFCASSQDDPWPPDTQYFGPGTRLTVL.

The J gene is TRBJ2-3, the V gene TRBV10-3, with D perhaps TRBD2 (6 bases). The CDR3 length is 14 residues. Germline V gene lookup returns CDR1 ENHRY and CDR2 SYGVKD. Trimming removed 6 bases at V and 3 bases at J, with 13 bases between. CDR3 DNA sequence: TGTGCCATCAGCACTACTAGCAGTACAGATACGCAGTATTTT. Amino acid sequence: CAISTTSSTDTQYF.

This rearrangement joins TRBV9 to TRBJ2-2; D unresolved. CDR3 length: 13 amino acids. V was clipped by 3 bases and J by 7 bases, with 10 bases between them. Germline V CDR1 and CDR2: SGDLS, YYNGEE. The CDR3 DNA reads TGTGCCAGCAGCGGTCTCTCGGGCGGGGAGCTGTTTTTT. It translates to CASSGLSGGELFF.

This rearrangement joins TRBV6-5 to TRBJ1-1, with 8 bases identical to TRBD1. The CDR3 loop spans 14 amino acids. V lost 5 bases to trimming and J lost 2 bases; unmatched junction nucleotides: 4. Germline V CDR1 and CDR2: MNHEY, SVGAGI. In DNA, the CDR3 is TGTGCCAGCAGTCCGGACAGGGCCAACACTGAAGCTTTCTTT. It is translated as CASSPDRANTEAFF.

The rearrangement uses TRBV13 and TRBJ2-7; no clear D. V lost 5 bases to trimming and J lost 1 base, with 9 bases between them. Germline loops: CDR1 PRHDT, CDR2 FYEKMQ (reference sequence). The length of the CDR3 is 13 residues. The CDR3: CASSLDGSYEQYF. The CDR3 DNA sequence: TGTGCCAGCAGCCTCGACGGGTCCTACGAGCAGTACTTC.

The chain recombines TRBV7-9 with TRBJ2-1, with TRBD1 identical over 10 bases. With 4 bases clipped from V and 8 bases from J, the junction kept 5 bases outside the gene matches. The CDR3 is 14 residues long. Looked up from germline, CDR1 is SEHNR and CDR2 is FQNEAQ (reference sequence). The CDR3 region has the DNA TGTGCCAGCAGCTCGGGACAGGGGATCGATGAGCAGTTCTTC. Translating gives CASSSGQGIDEQFF.

The chain couples TRBV14 to TRBJ2-7, with TRBD1 matching 8 bases. J gave up 7 bases and V 6 bases, and 8 bases lay outside the gene matches. This CDR3 comprises 13 residues. Looked up from germline, CDR1 is SGHDN and CDR2 is FVKESK. CDR3 loop: CASSLDRAGEQYF. In DNA form, the CDR3 reads TGTGCCAGCAGTTTGGACAGGGCAGGGGAGCAGTACTTC.

The chain has TRBV7-9 and TRBJ2-5, with 7 bases matching TRBD2. The CDR3 loop spans 15 amino acids. Per germline, CDR1 SEHNR and CDR2 FQNEAQ (reference sequence). With 0 bases clipped from V and 6 bases from J, the junction kept 7 bases outside the gene matches. The CDR3 spells CASSLAGGGTKTQYF. DNA of the CDR3: TGTGCCAGCAGCTTAGCCGGGGGAGGGACTAAGACCCAGTACTTC.

V gene TRBV27 combines with J gene TRBJ1-5; D call uncertain. The CDR3 has 13 residues. The germline V and J ends were trimmed by 2 bases and 2 bases, with 4 bases remaining between them. Germline-derived CDR1 and CDR2 are MNHEY and SMNVEV (reference sequence). CDR3 residues: CASSLQGNQPQHF. CDR3 nucleotide sequence: TGTGCCAGCAGTTTACAGGGCAATCAGCCCCAGCATTTT.

The chain employs TRBV18 and TRBJ2-1, with a weak D call TRBD2 (6 bases). The length of the CDR3 is 15 residues. From germline, CDR1 is KGHSH and CDR2 LQKENI. V was shortened by 0 bases and J by 9 bases, with 15 bases between the two germline ends. Written as DNA, the CDR3 is TGTGCCAGCTCACCACCTATAGCGCAGGGAGGTGAGCAGTTCTTC. Amino acid sequence: CASSPPIAQGGEQFF.

The J gene is TRBJ1-5, the V gene TRBV6-6, with D maybe TRBD1 (5 bases). Germline lookup yields CDR1 MNHNY and CDR2 SVGAGI (reference sequence). The length of the CDR3 is 15 residues. The V end lost 5 bases, the J end lost 0 bases, and 11 bases lay between the germline ends. The DNA for the CDR3 is TGTGCCAGCAGTATCTCAGGGAATAGCAATCAGCCCCAGCATTTT. Amino acids: CASSISGNSNQPQHF.

In the case of this clone: The junction and the germline gene differ at one end; a read error may be behind it. Here the CDR3 DNA reads TGTGCCAGCAGGGAAGCGACGGGCTATGGCTACACCTTC. It translates to CASREATGYGYTF. V is TRBV2 and J is TRBJ1-2, with D hard to call. Germline V gene data show CDR1 as SNHLY and CDR2 as FYNNEI. The CDR3 loop spans 13 amino acids.

The chain joins TRBV9 to TRBJ2-1; the D is unclear. The germline V gene encodes CDR1 SGDLS and CDR2 YYNGEE. The CDR3 sequence is 16 residues long. The germline V and J ends were trimmed by 0 bases and 7 bases, with 17 bases remaining between them. The CDR3 reads CASSVADSLPENEQFF. DNA for the CDR3: TGTGCCAGCAGCGTAGCTGATAGCCTCCCGGAGAATGAGCAGTTCTTC.

V and J are TRBV4-1 and TRBJ2-7, with D uncertain. With 0 bases removed from V and 5 bases from J, the gap between germline ends came to 11 bases. CDR3 length equals 14 residues. Germline CDR1 MGHRA, CDR2 YSYEKL. CDR3 residues: CASSQESRIHEQYF. In DNA, the CDR3 is TGCGCCAGCAGCCAAGAATCTAGAATCCACGAGCAGTACTTC.

The CDR3 is CASALLRTSGKATYEQYF. The DNA of the CDR3 is TGCGCCAGCGCCTTGCTAAGGACTAGCGGGAAAGCAACCTACGAGCAGTACTTC. The chain is built from TRBV4-1 and TRBJ2-7; 12 nucleotides line up with TRBD2. V gave up 8 bases and J gave up 2 bases; unmatched junction bases: 16. The CDR3 is 18 residues long. The germline gives CDR1 MGHRA, CDR2 YSYEKL.

The chain has TRBV7-9 and TRBJ2-7; a weak D match, TRBD2 (6 bases). This CDR3 contains 15 residues. Trimming removed 1 base at V and 3 bases at J, with 13 bases between. Germline V gene sequence: CDR1 SEHNR, CDR2 FQNEAQ (reference sequence). The CDR3 reads CASSLVGGNLYEQYF. For the CDR3, the DNA is TGTGCCAGCAGCTTAGTTGGCGGGAACCTCTACGAGCAGTACTTC.

The gene calls are TRBV18 and TRBJ2-1; tentative D call: TRBD2 (5 bases). This CDR3 spans 15 amino acids. V dropped 1 base and J dropped 6 bases, with 13 bases sitting between them. The V gene's germline CDR1 is KGHSH and CDR2 LQKENI. The CDR3 region is CASSPLSDRGNEQFF. In nucleotides, the CDR3 is TGTGCCAGCTCACCACTGAGCGATCGGGGCAATGAGCAGTTCTTC.

This chain links TRBV15 with TRBJ2-7, with TRBD2 matching over 7 bases. The junction had 14 bases not matched to a gene; V was cut back by 8 bases and J by 7 bases. CDR3 length: 14 residues. Germline V CDR1 and CDR2: LNHNV, YYDKDF (reference sequence). CDR3 in DNA: TGTGCCACCTCCTCGGGGGACTCACTAGCGGAGCAGTACTTC. It translates to CATSSGDSLAEQYF.

The rearrangement joins TRBV10-3 to TRBJ2-5; D is unresolved. This CDR3 region has 13 residues. From germline, CDR1 is ENHRY and CDR2 SYGVKD. V lost 7 bases and J lost 2, with 11 bases in between. The CDR3 region has the DNA TGTGCCATCACCCCTGGTAGTCAAGAGACCCAGTACTTC. Encoded protein: CAITPGSQETQYF.